The entry below describes one TCR beta chain. The data originate from a study of blood T cell repertoires in COVID-19. Assay used: immunoSEQ multiplex PCR; TCRdb lists only in-frame clones, some missing. The sample holds a few hundred thousand clones; 70% to 90% are singletons and the top ten take 13%. V shed 1 base and J shed 1 base, with 10 bases lying between them. The germline V gene encodes CDR1 SGHVS and CDR2 FQNEAQ. CDR3 length: 15 residues. This sequence originates from a human donor in a cohort sampled during active COVID-19. The sequenced sample consisted of peripheral blood. The chain couples TRBV7-8 to TRBJ1-1; the D gene is possibly TRBD1 (6 bases). The CDR3 sequence is CASSLGAQGNTEAFF. As DNA, the CDR3 is TGTGCCAGCAGCTTAGGGGCACAGGGGAACACTGAAGCTTTCTTT.